This is a list of T cell receptor beta chains from one sample in a study of OX40 agonist ivuxolimab in advanced cancers. The repertoire was sequenced with immunoSEQ multiplex PCR; TCRdb's copy has only in-frame clones and lacks some. Of 13,000 to 15,000 clones listed, approximately 94% are singletons. The sample in question was CD4+ or CD8+ T cells sorted from blood, obtained in a trial of the OX40 agonist ivuxolimab. These receptors were obtained from an adult with an advanced solid tumor such as melanoma, head and neck, liver or kidney cancer. Each CDR3 is given without its conserved first and last residue. D genes are given only for firm matches.

V gene	D gene	J gene	CDR3 protein
TRBV27	.	TRBJ1-4	ASSLWPNEKLF
TRBV7-2	.	TRBJ1-2	ASSLDRGPGGGYT
TRBV5-4	.	TRBJ1-2	ASSLVADNYGYT
TRBV7-9	TRBD2	TRBJ2-2	ASIWTSGAGELF
TRBV7-3	TRBD2	TRBJ2-2	ASSPTSGPGELF
TRBV5-1	.	TRBJ2-1	ASRPDSRIEQF
TRBV4-1	TRBD2	TRBJ2-1	ASSQGGGSYNEQF
TRBV30	TRBD1	TRBJ1-1	AWRVGQGYNTEAF
TRBV28	.	TRBJ1-1	ASSFEGVNTEAF
TRBV5-4	.	TRBJ1-2	ASSDHDGYT
TRBV7-9	TRBD1	TRBJ1-3	ASSSDGTGSPGNTIY
TRBV2	.	TRBJ2-4	ASSESEGRNIQY
TRBV7-9	.	TRBJ1-4	ASSSGAGEKLF
TRBV7-6	TRBD1	TRBJ1-3	ASSFSGTGGVIY
TRBV7-2	TRBD1	TRBJ1-1	ASSYRGFKGTF
TRBV9	TRBD2	TRBJ2-1	ASGGLAGAVDEQF
TRBV6-5	.	TRBJ2-5	ASSYARWSETQY
TRBV4-1	.	TRBJ2-7	ASSNTPGQPYEQY
TRBV4-1	.	TRBJ2-1	ASSPLGDNEQF
TRBV20-1	.	TRBJ1-2	SASGLHGYT
TRBV14	TRBD1	TRBJ2-3	ASSQGPGGLADTQY
TRBV7-2	.	TRBJ2-5	ASSLGGGFQETQY
TRBV19	.	TRBJ1-5	ASSIPLNQPQH
TRBV29-1	.	TRBJ1-4	SVVLTVSNEKLF
TRBV7-7	.	TRBJ2-1	ASSGGETPNEQF
TRBV29-1	.	TRBJ2-7	SVSGGDEQY
TRBV6-1	.	TRBJ2-1	ASSELGGGPNEQF
TRBV28	.	TRBJ1-6	ASRQYNSPLH
TRBV10-3	.	TRBJ2-1	AISESSLAGSYNEQF
TRBV27	.	TRBJ2-7	ASSWAGNYEQY
TRBV27	TRBD1	TRBJ2-7	ASRPGQGGHEQY
TRBV28	TRBD2	TRBJ2-1	ASSSGGRVGEQF
TRBV28	.	TRBJ2-7	ASSNRDTGYEQY
TRBV7-9	.	TRBJ2-7	ASSNPGNEQY
TRBV19	.	TRBJ1-5	ASLPRWGNQPQH
TRBV19	TRBD2	TRBJ2-3	ASSIGTSGRITDTQY
TRBV7-9	.	TRBJ2-7	ASSLVSDRGYEQY
TRBV5-6	.	TRBJ1-1	ASSYGGTEAF
TRBV28	TRBD1	TRBJ1-5	ASSPDREIQPQH
TRBV28	.	TRBJ1-3	ASSSGLAGNTIY